This T cell receptor (beta chain) stems from a study of shared clonotypes between healthy human individuals (dated by TCRdb to between 2020 and 2021). About the study as a whole: The cohort included three men and a couple of women between 18 and 49 years of age. For each donor, CD4 naive and CD4 memory were each given three plates, CD8 naive was given two plates, and CD8 memory was given one plate. Blood TCR repertoires of about 5 healthy adults were deeply sequenced to estimate repertoire size and the extent of clonotype sharing between individuals. Different laboratories and diverse techniques were used to prepare libraries and sequence TCR repertoires, to increase sequencing depth and limit assay-specific biases. Each donor's leukapheresis produced roughly between about 0.85 and 10 billion PBMCs.

Using the deep immunoSEQ assay, TCR CDR3 regions were amplified from genomic DNA by multiplex PCR. Extracted genomic DNA from each cell subset was spread evenly across all wells of several immunoSEQ 96-well plates, with each plate serving as a replicate. For sorted subsets, each replicate PCR was loaded with about 0.2 ug genomic DNA, equivalent to about 33,000 T cell genomes. Purified libraries were quantified with a Qubit 3.0 fluorometer, sized on a Bioanalyzer 2100, and re-quantified with the KAPA Library Quantification kit. Every immunoSEQ 96-well plate was sequenced on a separate single-read 150-cycle Illumina NextSeq 550 flow cell. As for the original processing: The immunoSEQ output contained only junctional sequences without quality scores, so filtering could not match that applied to full-length reads. To assign V/J genes and CDR3, sequences were annotated using PyIR, a Python wrapper for IgBLAST v1.9, with IMGT germline references. Reads with weak V/J assignments (E-value above 1e-6), missing CDR3, stop codons, out-of-frame junctions, or ambiguous translated residues were removed. V3J clonotypes were defined as sequences sharing an identical inferred V gene, J gene, and CDR3 amino acid sequence. Percentage overlap between repertoires was calculated by dividing the number of shared unique clonotypes by the size of the smaller repertoire. RTK rarefaction, the Chao1 estimator, and Recon v2.1 estimates of unobserved clonotypes were used to assess repertoire richness. OLGA was used to compute generation probabilities for all TCRbeta clonotypes that the gDNA method yielded from a few donors. Held by TCRdb, this immuneACCESS table contains in-frame sequences only and omits some clones. Under half of the omission traces to an unresolved V gene where checked; the cause of the rest is unknown. V and J calls plus clone size are reproduced from that table; the DNA served to infer D and trimming. Here the sample has about 1.1 million clones; about 80% occur a single time. The ten largest clones capture roughly 0.82% of the sample.

The sample holds one count of this clone. Its target antigen remains unknown. The record has no base qualities; no much larger clone is one base away. Healthy HIV-negative adults with no recently reported acute infections or vaccinations were included as donors. All donors were Caucasian adults living in Nashville, Tennessee, USA. CD4+ T cells were enriched through magnetic negative selection, after which naive cells were positively selected on CD45RA and the remaining negative fraction served as the memory subset. After blood collection by leukapheresis, PBMCs were isolated using Ficoll-Histopaque density gradient centrifugation and then cryopreserved in the vapor phase of liquid nitrogen. Analytical flow cytometry was used to check the purity and quantity of each magnetically sorted T cell population. Genomic DNA was isolated from every sorted fraction and measured by UV absorbance on a Nanodrop 2000c.

The cysteine opens and the phenylalanine closes a CDR3 of 14 amino acids. Only the CDR3 region is kept as DNA, spanning 42 bases read in frame from base 1. V and J are truncated by 1 base and 2 bases respectively, leaving an intervening sequence of 9 bases. CDR1 and CDR2 (MNHEY, SMNVEV) derive from the germline V gene (reference sequence). Results and caveats for the whole study, not just this receptor: Based on pairwise subsampling, the degree of clonotype sharing among donors was expected to be affected by sequencing depth. Sampling was restricted to blood, and TCR repertoires in tissue are likely to differ from TCR repertoires in blood. Sharing across a few donors was observed for around 5% of naive CD4, under 4% of naive CD8, over 2% of memory CD4, and roughly 0.4% of memory CD8 clonotypes. Compared with non-shared clonotypes, clonotypes shared by all four sorted-subset donors had higher generation probabilities. Naive subsets generally had larger estimated clonotype richness than memory subsets did. The genetic and exposure-history diversity represented was limited by the small number of donors. Rarefaction of sorted-subset datasets indicated incomplete sequencing despite the large sequencing depth.

The receptor was derived from a man aged 18 to 35 in good health. Some clones in this sample may be carry-over from other donors' samples. This sequence uses TRBV27 and TRBJ2-7; the D element could tentatively be TRBD1 or TRBD2, as 5 bases agree for each. Sample: memory CD4+ T cells from PBMCs. The cell subset or site label for this specimen denotes: CD45RA-negative fraction. This receptor carries the CDR3 CASSLFEGPYEQYF. The DNA is as follows: TGTGCCAGCAGTTTATTCGAGGGGCCCTACGAGCAGTACTTC.